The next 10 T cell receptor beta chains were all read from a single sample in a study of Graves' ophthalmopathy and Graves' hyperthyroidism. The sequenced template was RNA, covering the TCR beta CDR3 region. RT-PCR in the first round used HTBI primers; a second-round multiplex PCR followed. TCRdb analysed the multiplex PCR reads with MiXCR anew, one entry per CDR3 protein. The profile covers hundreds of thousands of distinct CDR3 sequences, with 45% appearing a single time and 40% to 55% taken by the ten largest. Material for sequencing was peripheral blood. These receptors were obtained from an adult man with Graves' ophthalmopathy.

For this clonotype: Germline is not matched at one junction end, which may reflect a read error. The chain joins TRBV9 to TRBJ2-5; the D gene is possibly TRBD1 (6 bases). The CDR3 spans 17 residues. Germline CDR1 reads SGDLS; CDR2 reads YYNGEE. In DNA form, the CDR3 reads TGCGCCAGCAGCACGGCCCGGAGCGACAGGTCCGGAGATACGCAGTACTTC. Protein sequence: CASSTARSDRSGDTQYF.

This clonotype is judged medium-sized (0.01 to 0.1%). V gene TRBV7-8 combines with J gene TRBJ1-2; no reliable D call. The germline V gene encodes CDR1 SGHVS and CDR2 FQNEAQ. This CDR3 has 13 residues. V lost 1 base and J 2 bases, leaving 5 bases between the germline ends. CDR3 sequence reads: CASSLGMNYGYTF. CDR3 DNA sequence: TGTGCCAGCAGCTTAGGGATGAACTATGGCTACACCTTC.

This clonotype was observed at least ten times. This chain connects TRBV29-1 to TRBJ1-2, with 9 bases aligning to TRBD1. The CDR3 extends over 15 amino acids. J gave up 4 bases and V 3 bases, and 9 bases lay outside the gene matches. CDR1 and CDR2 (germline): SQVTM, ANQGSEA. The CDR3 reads CSVENSDRGGYGYTF. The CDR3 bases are TGCAGCGTTGAGAACTCGGACAGGGGAGGCTATGGCTACACCTTC.

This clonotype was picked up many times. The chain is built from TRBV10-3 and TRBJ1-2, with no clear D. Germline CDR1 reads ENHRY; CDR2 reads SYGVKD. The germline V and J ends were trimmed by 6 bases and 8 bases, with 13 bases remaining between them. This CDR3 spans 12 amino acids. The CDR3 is CAIRDLSGGYTF. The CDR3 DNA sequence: TGTGCCATCAGGGACCTTAGTGGAGGCTACACCTTC.

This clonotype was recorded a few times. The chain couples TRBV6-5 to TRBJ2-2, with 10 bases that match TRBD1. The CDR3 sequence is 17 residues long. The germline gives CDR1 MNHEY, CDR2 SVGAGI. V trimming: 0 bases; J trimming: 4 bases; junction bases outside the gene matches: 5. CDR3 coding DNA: TGTGCCAGCAGTTACTCGAGGACAGGGGGAGTCACCGGGGAGCTGTTTTTT. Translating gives CASSYSRTGGVTGELFF.

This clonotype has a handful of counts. The CDR3 region is CASSPDTQETQYF. CDR3 in DNA: TGTGCCAGCTCTCCGGACACCCAAGAGACCCAGTACTTC. V and J are TRBV18 and TRBJ2-5, with a tentative D call TRBD1 (5 bases). Trimming stripped 6 bases from V and 1 base from J, with 9 bases between. The CDR3 spans 13 residues. The germline V gene has CDR1 KGHSH and CDR2 LQKENI.

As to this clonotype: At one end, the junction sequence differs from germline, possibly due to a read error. CDR3 in amino acids: CASSSDKRVYAF. CDR3 DNA sequence: TGTGCCAGCAGCTCCGACAAGCGAGTCTATGCCTTC. The rearrangement links TRBV7-3 to TRBJ1-2; no reliable D call. The CDR3 spans 12 residues. Germline values: CDR1 SGHTA, CDR2 FQGTGA.

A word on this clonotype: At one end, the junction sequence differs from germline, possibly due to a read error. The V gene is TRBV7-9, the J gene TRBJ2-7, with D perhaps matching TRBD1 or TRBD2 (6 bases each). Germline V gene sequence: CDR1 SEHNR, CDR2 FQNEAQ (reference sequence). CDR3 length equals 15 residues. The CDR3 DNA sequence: TGCGCCAGCAGCCAAGAGTCGGGGGCTCCCTACGAGCAGTACTTC. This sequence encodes CASSQESGAPYEQYF.

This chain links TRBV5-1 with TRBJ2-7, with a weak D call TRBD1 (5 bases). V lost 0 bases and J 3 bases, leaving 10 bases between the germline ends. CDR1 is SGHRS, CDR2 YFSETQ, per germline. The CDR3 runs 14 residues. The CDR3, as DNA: TGCGCCAGCAGCTTGGATGTAGGGGACTACGAGCAGTACTTC. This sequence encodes CASSLDVGDYEQYF.

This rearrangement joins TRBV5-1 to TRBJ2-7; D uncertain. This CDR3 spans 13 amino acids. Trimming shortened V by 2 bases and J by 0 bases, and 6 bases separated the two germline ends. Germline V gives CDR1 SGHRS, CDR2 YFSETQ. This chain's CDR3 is CASSLKASYEQYF. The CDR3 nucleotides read TGCGCCAGCAGCTTAAAGGCCTCCTACGAGCAGTACTTC.